The 22 T cell receptor beta chains below were found in one sample sequenced in a study of T cell responses to AZD1222 COVID-19 vaccine. Method: immunoSEQ multiplex PCR; TCRdb's copy keeps in-frame clones and lacks some. The sample holds some 140,000 clones, more than 90% seen once. Sequencing used peripheral blood, obtained on day 0 of AZD1222 vaccination. All receptors come from an adult in good health.

This chain joins TRBV7-2 and TRBJ2-3; 11 bases are shared with TRBD2. From germline, CDR1 is SGHTA and CDR2 FQGNSA. With 0 bases clipped from V and 5 bases from J, the junction kept 16 bases outside the gene matches. The CDR3 has 20 amino acids. CDR3 protein: CASSLAGFSGGAMIGDTQYF. The DNA of the CDR3 is TGTGCCAGCAGCTTAGCCGGGTTTAGCGGGGGGGCTATGATAGGAGATACGCAGTATTTT.

This clone was picked up one time. V is TRBV6-5 and J is TRBJ1-5; D may be TRBD1 (5 bases). This CDR3 has 13 amino acids. V was trimmed by 6 bases and J by 3 bases, leaving 9 bases between them. Germline V gives CDR1 MNHEY, CDR2 SVGAGI. DNA for the CDR3: TGTGCCAGCAGCGACAGCAACAATCAGCCCCAGCATTTT. Translated: CASSDSNNQPQHF.

CDR3 residues: CASSQRGGMNTEAFF. The CDR3 DNA follows: TGTGCCAGCAGTCAAAGGGGCGGAATGAACACTGAAGCTTTCTTT. This chain connects TRBV2 to TRBJ1-1, with a possible D match to TRBD1 (5 bases). Trimming left V 5 bases short and J 0 bases short, with 13 bases between. The CDR3 extends over 15 amino acids. In germline, CDR1 is SNHLY, CDR2 FYNNEI. The full variable domain, with the rest looked up from reference TRBV2 and TRBJ1-1, is EPEVTQTPSHQVTQMGQEVILRCVPISNHLYFYWYRQILGQKVEFLVSFYNNEISEKSEIFDDQFSVERPDGSNFTLKIRSTKLEDSAMYFCASSQRGGMNTEAFFGQGTRLTVV.

The genes are TRBV6-1 and TRBJ2-7; the D gene is possibly TRBD1 (5 bases). The CDR3 is made up of 11 amino acids. Germline-derived CDR1 and CDR2 are MNHNS and SASEGT. V was pared by 3 bases and J by 5 bases, with 5 bases between. The DNA for the CDR3 is TGTGCCAGCAGTGAGACAGACGAGCAGTACTTC. Translating gives CASSETDEQYF.

This clone was seen just once. The gene calls are TRBV10-3 and TRBJ2-5; D is uncertain. The V gene lost 4 bases and the J gene lost 2 bases, with 5 bases spanning the gap. This CDR3 spans 12 amino acids. Looked up from germline, CDR1 is ENHRY and CDR2 is SYGVKD. DNA of the CDR3: TGTGCCATCAGTGCTGATCAAGAGACCCAGTACTTC. Translated: CAISADQETQYF.

CDR3 amino acids: CASSDRPGRPQHF. The CDR3 DNA follows: TGTGCCAGCAGTGACCGGCCAGGGCGGCCCCAGCATTTT. The chain joins TRBV9 to TRBJ1-5, with D possibly being TRBD1 (5 bases). The V and J ends lost 5 bases and 9 bases respectively, with 15 bases between them. Germline V CDR1 and CDR2: SGDLS, YYNGEE. This CDR3 region has 13 residues.

This sequence joins TRBV3-1 (or the pseudogene TRBV3-2) and TRBJ1-4; D not resolved. The germline CDR1 and CDR2 sequences are LGHDT and YNNKEL (reference sequence). This CDR3 contains 15 residues. V was pared by 1 base and J by 0 bases, with 6 bases between. The CDR3 DNA follows: TGTGCCAGCAGCCAAGTAACAACAACTAATGAAAAACTGTTTTTT. Translating it yields CASSQVTTTNEKLFF.

This clone was observed once. The rearrangement joins TRBV6-2 or TRBV6-3 to TRBJ2-3; TRBD2 agrees at 9 bases. The CDR3 extends over 15 amino acids. V lost 2 bases and J lost 3; bases outside the gene matches: 3. Germline V gene sequence: CDR1 MNHEY, CDR2 SVGEGT. The CDR3 loop reads CASSYAGGPTDTQYF. DNA of the CDR3: TGTGCCAGCAGTTACGCGGGGGGGCCGACAGATACGCAGTATTTT.

The CDR3 region has the DNA TGTGCCAGCAGTCCGTCCGGGGGTAATTCACCCCTCCACTTT. Protein sequence: CASSPSGGNSPLHF. The V call is TRBV25-1, the J call TRBJ1-6, with D tentatively TRBD1 (5 bases). Between the trimmed V and J ends, which lost 5 bases and 6 bases, there was a span of 11 bases. This CDR3 is 14 amino acids long. Germline V gene sequence: CDR1 MGHDK, CDR2 SYGVNS. The variable domain in full, completed from reference TRBV25-1 and TRBJ1-6, reads EADIYQTPRYLVIGTGKKITLECSQTMGHDKMYWYQQDPGMELHLIHYSYGVNSTEKGDLSSESTVSRIRTEHFPLTLESARPSHTSQYLCASSPSGGNSPLHFGNGTRLTVT.

This chain connects TRBV6-6 to TRBJ1-4, with D hard to call. In germline, CDR1 is MNHNY, CDR2 SVGAGI (reference sequence). V was pared by 2 bases and J by 7 bases, with 17 bases between. This CDR3 comprises 16 residues. The CDR3 nucleotides read TGTGCCAGCAGTTACCCACCTACAGTGATGGGTGAAAAACTGTTTTTT. It is translated as CASSYPPTVMGEKLFF.

This chain joins TRBV28 and TRBJ2-1; D possibly uses TRBD1 or TRBD2 (5 bases each). The length of the CDR3 is 20 residues. V was shortened by 5 bases and J by 0 bases, with 26 bases between the two germline ends. Germline CDR1 MDHEN, CDR2 SYDVKM. The CDR3 loop reads CASSLDIRDLFESSYNEQFF. The CDR3 DNA reads as TGTGCCAGCAGTCTCGATATCCGGGACCTTTTTGAGTCCTCCTACAATGAGCAGTTCTTC.

The chain carries TRBV18 and TRBJ2-3, with 7 nucleotides matching TRBD2. The V gene's germline CDR1 is KGHSH and CDR2 LQKENI. The CDR3 totals 15 residues. Trimming removed 1 base from V and 7 bases from J; junction bases left unmatched: 8. The CDR3 spells CASSPLTAGAHTQYF. The DNA for the CDR3 is TGTGCCAGCTCACCACTCACGGCGGGAGCTCATACGCAGTATTTT.

The table lists this clone with a count of one. The chain uses TRBV3-1 (or the pseudogene TRBV3-2) and TRBJ1-5, with TRBD1 matching 8 bases. CDR1 and CDR2 (germline): LGHDT, YNNKEL (reference sequence). J lost 1 base, V lost 2 bases, and 4 bases had no gene match. The CDR3 spans 16 residues. For the CDR3, the DNA is TGTGCCAGCAGCCAACGACAGGGGCCGAGCAATCAGCCCCAGCATTTT. Protein sequence: CASSQRQGPSNQPQHF.

The chain couples TRBV7-9 to TRBJ1-2; weak D call: TRBD1 (6 bases). Germline V CDR1 and CDR2: SEHNR, FQNEAQ (reference sequence). The ends were cut back, 1 base at V and 8 bases at J, with 14 bases in the middle. CDR3 length: 14 amino acids. This CDR3 is CASSLVGRGEGYTF. CDR3 DNA: TGTGCCAGCAGCTTAGTCGGCAGGGGTGAGGGCTACACCTTC.

The gene calls are TRBV27 and TRBJ1-4, with D hard to call. Germline V gene sequence: CDR1 MNHEY, CDR2 SMNVEV (reference sequence). Trimming removed 0 bases from V and 8 bases from J, with 7 bases in between. CDR3 length: 13 residues. The DNA of the CDR3 is TGTGCCAGCAGTTTATCGGGGAGGGAAAAACTGTTTTTT. Translation: CASSLSGREKLFF.

CDR3 sequence (DNA): TGTGCCAGCAGCTTATCTTTAGGCGGGACAAGCAGGTTAACAGATACGCAGTATTTT. Translating gives CASSLSLGGTSRLTDTQYF. The rearrangement uses TRBV7-2 and TRBJ2-3; either TRBD1 or TRBD2 may fit D (6 bases each). The CDR3 has 19 amino acids. V gave up 2 bases and J gave up 3 bases, with 24 bases separating them. Germline loops: CDR1 SGHTA, CDR2 FQGNSA.

The V and J genes are TRBV12-3 or TRBV12-4 and TRBJ2-1; D is ambiguous. V was cut by 1 base and J by 9 bases, with 10 bases left in between. CDR3 length: 13 amino acids. Here the CDR3 reads CASSLEVRGEQFF. The CDR3 nucleotides read TGTGCCAGCAGTTTAGAGGTGCGTGGTGAGCAGTTCTTC.

The J gene is TRBJ2-7, the V gene TRBV5-1, with 8 nucleotides matching TRBD2. Germline assignment: CDR1 SGHRS and CDR2 YFSETQ. The CDR3 length is 14 residues. V trimming: 2 bases; J trimming: 5 bases; junction bases outside the gene matches: 6. CDR3 sequence reads: CASSFGGGYDEQYF. CDR3 sequence (DNA): TGCGCCAGCAGCTTTGGCGGGGGGTACGACGAGCAGTACTTC.

J is TRBJ1-2 and V is TRBV5-1, with a possible D match to TRBD1 (5 bases). The V end was cut by 0 bases, the J end by 4 bases, with 10 bases between. Germline lookup yields CDR1 SGHRS and CDR2 YFSETQ. The CDR3 has 14 amino acids. The CDR3, as DNA: TGCGCCAGCAGCTTGGGGGGGACGCCCTATGGCTACACCTTC. Its translation is CASSLGGTPYGYTF.

This sequence joins TRBV29-1 and TRBJ2-7; TRBD1 or TRBD2 may be the D gene (5 bases each). Germline CDR1 reads SQVTM; CDR2 reads ANQGSEA. The CDR3 has 14 amino acids. Deletions cut 4 bases from V and 4 bases from J, with 17 bases between. CDR3 nucleotide sequence: TGCAGCGTTGGTGGGGGATCACTTTGTTACGAGCAGTACTTC. Encoded protein: CSVGGGSLCYEQYF.

The V and J genes are TRBV9 and TRBJ2-5; 11 bases are shared with TRBD2. The germline CDR1 and CDR2 sequences are SGDLS and YYNGEE. The V gene end was trimmed by 4 bases and the J gene end by 2 bases; junction bases not matched to a gene: 10. There are 17 residues in the CDR3. The CDR3 here is CASSNNLAGGPQETQYF. Written as DNA, the CDR3 is TGTGCCAGCAGCAACAACTTAGCGGGAGGGCCGCAAGAGACCCAGTACTTC.

Note on this clone: Other DNA sequences of this sample code for an identical CDR3. The rearrangement uses TRBV10-3 and TRBJ1-1; D perhaps matches TRBD1 (6 bases). V shed 3 bases and J shed 1 base, with 6 bases lying between them. The CDR3 length is 13 residues. CDR1 and CDR2 from the germline V gene are ENHRY and SYGVKD. The CDR3 spells CAISEQGNTEAFF. CDR3 nucleotide sequence: TGTGCCATCAGTGAACAGGGGAACACTGAAGCTTTCTTT.